This TCR beta chain was documented in a study of blood T cell repertoires in COVID-19. This CDR3 is 14 amino acids long. The germline V and J ends were trimmed by 2 bases and 2 bases, with 9 bases remaining between them. Germline CDR1 KGHSH, CDR2 LQKENI. This clone occurred once. Sequencing was performed with immunoSEQ multiplex PCR; in TCRdb, only in-frame clones are kept and a portion is missing. The repertoire has some 100,000 clones, approximately 86% of them found once; the top ten carry 6.5%. Sequencing was done on a sample of peripheral blood. V usage is TRBV18 and J usage is TRBJ1-1; D is perhaps TRBD1 (6 bases). This TCR derives from a woman aged 55 to 70 with acute or convalescent COVID-19. As DNA, the CDR3 is TGTGCCAGCTCACCAACCGGGACAAACACTGAAGCTTTCTTT. Its translation is CASSPTGTNTEAFF.